The source of this T cell receptor (beta chain) is a study of cytomegalovirus exposure and HLA in healthy donors. Study context: From around 180 million T cells, an earlier analysis saw some 120 million unique TCR beta sequences.

The primer mix had 60 Vbeta and 13 Jbeta primers. Data came from immunoSEQ multiplex PCR; TCRdb stores just in-frame clones and leaves some out. The sample lists fewer than 150,000 clones; approximately 80% were seen once. V was trimmed by 9 bases and J by 0 bases, leaving 14 bases between them. This CDR3 is 14 amino acids long. CDR1 SNHLY and CDR2 FYNNEI come from the germline V gene. The sample was PBMCs. The source of this sequence is a woman in her thirties or forties in good health and CMV-seropositive. The rearrangement links TRBV2 to TRBJ1-1; possibly TRBD1 for D (5 bases). The CDR3: CASQGRSMNTEAFF. In DNA, the CDR3 is TGTGCCAGTCAGGGCAGGTCCATGAACACTGAAGCTTTCTTT.